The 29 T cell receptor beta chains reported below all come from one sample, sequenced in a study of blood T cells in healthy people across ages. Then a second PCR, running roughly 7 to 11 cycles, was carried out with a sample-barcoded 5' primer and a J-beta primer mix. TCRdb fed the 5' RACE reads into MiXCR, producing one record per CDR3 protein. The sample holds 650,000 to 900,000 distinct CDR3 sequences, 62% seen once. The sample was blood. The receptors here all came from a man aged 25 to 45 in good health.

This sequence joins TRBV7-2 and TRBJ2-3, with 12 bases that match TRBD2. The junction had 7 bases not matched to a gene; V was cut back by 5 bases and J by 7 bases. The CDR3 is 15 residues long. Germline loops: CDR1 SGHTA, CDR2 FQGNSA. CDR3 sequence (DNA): TGTGCCAGCAGCCCCCTAGCGGGGGGGCCAAATACGCAGTATTTT. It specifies CASSPLAGGPNTQYF.

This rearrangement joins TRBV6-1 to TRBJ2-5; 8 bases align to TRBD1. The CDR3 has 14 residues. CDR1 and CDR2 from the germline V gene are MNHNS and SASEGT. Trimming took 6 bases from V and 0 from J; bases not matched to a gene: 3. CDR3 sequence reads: CASRPGQDQETQYF. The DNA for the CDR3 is TGTGCCAGCAGGCCGGGACAGGACCAAGAGACCCAGTACTTC.

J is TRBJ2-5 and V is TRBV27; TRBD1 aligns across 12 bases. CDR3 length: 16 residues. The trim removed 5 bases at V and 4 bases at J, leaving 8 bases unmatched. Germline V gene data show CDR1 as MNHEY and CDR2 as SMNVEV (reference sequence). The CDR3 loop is CASSNPGQGARETQYF. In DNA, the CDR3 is TGTGCCAGCAGTAATCCGGGACAGGGGGCGCGAGAGACCCAGTACTTC.

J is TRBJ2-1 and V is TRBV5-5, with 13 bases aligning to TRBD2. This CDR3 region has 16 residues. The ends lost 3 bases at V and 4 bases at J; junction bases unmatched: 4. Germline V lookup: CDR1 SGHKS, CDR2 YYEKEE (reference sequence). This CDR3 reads CASSSWTSGGYNEQFF. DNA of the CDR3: TGTGCCAGCAGCTCTTGGACTAGCGGGGGATACAATGAGCAGTTCTTC.

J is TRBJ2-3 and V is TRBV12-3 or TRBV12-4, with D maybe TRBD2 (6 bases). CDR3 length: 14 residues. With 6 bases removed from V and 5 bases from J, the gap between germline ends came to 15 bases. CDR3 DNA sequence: TGTGCCAGCAGCCCGCCGGGGGTCGGAGATACGCAGTATTTT. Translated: CASSPPGVGDTQYF.

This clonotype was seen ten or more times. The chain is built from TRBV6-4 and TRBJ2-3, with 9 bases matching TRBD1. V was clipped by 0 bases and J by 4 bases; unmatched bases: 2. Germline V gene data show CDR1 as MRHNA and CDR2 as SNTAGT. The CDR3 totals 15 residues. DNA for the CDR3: TGTGCCAGCAGTGACTCGACAGGGGGGCCAGATACGCAGTATTTT. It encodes CASSDSTGGPDTQYF.

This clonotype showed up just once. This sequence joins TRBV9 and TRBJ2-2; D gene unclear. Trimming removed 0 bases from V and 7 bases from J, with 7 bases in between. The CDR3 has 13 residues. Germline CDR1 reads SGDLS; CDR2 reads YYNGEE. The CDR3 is CASSVGSGGELFF. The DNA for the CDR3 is TGTGCCAGCAGCGTAGGGTCGGGCGGGGAGCTGTTTTTT.

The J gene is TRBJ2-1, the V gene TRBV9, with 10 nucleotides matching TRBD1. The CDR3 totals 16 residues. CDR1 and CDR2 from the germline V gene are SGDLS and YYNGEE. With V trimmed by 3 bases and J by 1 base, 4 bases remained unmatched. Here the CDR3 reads CASSARDRGSYNEQFF. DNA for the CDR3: TGTGCCAGCAGCGCCCGGGACAGGGGTTCCTACAATGAGCAGTTCTTC.

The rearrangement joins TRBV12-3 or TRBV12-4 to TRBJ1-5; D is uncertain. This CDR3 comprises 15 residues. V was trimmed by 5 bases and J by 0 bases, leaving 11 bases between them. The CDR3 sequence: CASSRTGNSNQPQHF. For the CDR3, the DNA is TGTGCCAGCAGTCGGACGGGGAATAGCAATCAGCCCCAGCATTTT.

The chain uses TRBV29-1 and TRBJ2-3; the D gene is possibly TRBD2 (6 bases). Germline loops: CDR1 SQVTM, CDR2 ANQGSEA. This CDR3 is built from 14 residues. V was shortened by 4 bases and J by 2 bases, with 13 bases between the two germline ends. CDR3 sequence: CSVVLGLNTDTQYF. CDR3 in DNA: TGCAGCGTTGTACTGGGACTCAACACAGATACGCAGTATTTT.

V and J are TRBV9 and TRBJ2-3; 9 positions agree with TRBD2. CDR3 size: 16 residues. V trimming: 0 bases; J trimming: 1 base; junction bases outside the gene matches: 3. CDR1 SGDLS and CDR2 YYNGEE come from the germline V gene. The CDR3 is CASSVVAGDRTDTQYF. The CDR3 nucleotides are TGTGCCAGCAGCGTAGTAGCGGGGGACCGCACAGATACGCAGTATTTT.

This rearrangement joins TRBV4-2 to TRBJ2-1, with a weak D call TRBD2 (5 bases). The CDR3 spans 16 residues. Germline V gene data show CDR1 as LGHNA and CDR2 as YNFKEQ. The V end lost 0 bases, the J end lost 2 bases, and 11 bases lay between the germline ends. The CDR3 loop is CASSQDEDWTYNEQFF. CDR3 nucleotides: TGTGCCAGCAGCCAAGATGAGGACTGGACCTACAATGAGCAGTTCTTC.

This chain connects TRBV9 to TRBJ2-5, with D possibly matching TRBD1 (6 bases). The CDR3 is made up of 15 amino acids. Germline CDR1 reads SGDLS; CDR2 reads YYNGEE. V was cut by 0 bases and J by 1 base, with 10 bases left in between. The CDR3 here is CASSVVGHFQETQYF. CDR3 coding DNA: TGTGCCAGCAGCGTAGTGGGACACTTCCAAGAGACCCAGTACTTC. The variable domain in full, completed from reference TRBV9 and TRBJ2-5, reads DSGVTQTPKHLITATGQRVTLRCSPRSGDLSVYWYQQSLDQGLQFLIQYYNGEERAKGNILERFSAQQFPDLHSELNLSSLELGDSALYFCASSVVGHFQETQYFGPGTRLLVL.

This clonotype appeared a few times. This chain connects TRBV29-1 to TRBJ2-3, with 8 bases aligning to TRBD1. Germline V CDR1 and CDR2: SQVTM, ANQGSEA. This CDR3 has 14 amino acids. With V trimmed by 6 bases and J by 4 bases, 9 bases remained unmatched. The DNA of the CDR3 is TGCAGCGTGGACCTCGGACAGGGCCCAGATACGCAGTATTTT. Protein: CSVDLGQGPDTQYF.

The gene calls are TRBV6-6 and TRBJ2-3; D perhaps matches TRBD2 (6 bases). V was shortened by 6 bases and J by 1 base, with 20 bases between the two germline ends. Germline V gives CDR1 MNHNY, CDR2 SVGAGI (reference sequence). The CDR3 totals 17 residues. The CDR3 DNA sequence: TGTGCCAGCAGCCCAATGCGGGACCATTATCGCACAGATACGCAGTATTTT. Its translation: CASSPMRDHYRTDTQYF.

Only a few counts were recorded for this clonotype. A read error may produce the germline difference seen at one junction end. CDR3 nucleotide sequence: TGCAGCGTAGAAGAGCAGTTCTTC. Encoded protein: CSVEEQFF. The chain carries TRBV29-1 and TRBJ2-1, with D unclear. Germline CDR1 reads SQVTM; CDR2 reads ANQGSEA. CDR3 length equals 8 residues.

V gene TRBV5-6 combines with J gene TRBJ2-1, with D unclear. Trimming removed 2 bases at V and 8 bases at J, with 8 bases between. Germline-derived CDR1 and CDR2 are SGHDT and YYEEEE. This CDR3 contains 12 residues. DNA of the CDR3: TGTGCCAGCAGCTTATTTGTGGATGAGCAGTTCTTC. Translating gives CASSLFVDEQFF.

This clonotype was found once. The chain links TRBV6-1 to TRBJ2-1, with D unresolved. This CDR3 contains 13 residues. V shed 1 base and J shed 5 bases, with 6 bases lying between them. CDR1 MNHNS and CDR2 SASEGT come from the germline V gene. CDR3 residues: CASSEGQNNEQFF. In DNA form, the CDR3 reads TGTGCCAGCAGTGAAGGGCAGAACAATGAGCAGTTCTTC.

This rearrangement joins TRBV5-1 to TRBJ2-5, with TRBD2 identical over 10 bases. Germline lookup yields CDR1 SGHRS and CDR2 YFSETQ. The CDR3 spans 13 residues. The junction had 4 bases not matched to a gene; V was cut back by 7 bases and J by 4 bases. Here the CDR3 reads CASWSGGAETQYF. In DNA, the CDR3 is TGCGCCAGCTGGAGCGGGGGGGCAGAGACCCAGTACTTC.

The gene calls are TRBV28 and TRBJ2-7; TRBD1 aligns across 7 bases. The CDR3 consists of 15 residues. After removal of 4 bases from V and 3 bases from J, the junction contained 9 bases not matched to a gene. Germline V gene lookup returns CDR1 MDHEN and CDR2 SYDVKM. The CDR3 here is CASSSPRTGLYEQYF. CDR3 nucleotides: TGTGCCAGCAGTTCCCCCCGGACAGGCCTCTACGAGCAGTACTTC.

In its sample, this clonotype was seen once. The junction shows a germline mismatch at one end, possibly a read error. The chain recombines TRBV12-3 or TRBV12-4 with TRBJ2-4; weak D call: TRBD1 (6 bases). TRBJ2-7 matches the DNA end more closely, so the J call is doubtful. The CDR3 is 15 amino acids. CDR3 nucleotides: TGTGCCGGCAGTAAAAAGGGGGAGACATTCTACGAGCAGTACTTC. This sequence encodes CAGSKKGETFYEQYF.

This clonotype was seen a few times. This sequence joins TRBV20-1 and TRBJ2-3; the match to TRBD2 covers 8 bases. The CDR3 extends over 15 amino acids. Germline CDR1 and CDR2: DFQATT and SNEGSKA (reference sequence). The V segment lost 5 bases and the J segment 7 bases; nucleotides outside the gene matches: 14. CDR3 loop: CSAQLAAPWGNTQYF. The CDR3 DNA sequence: TGCAGTGCTCAACTAGCGGCCCCATGGGGAAATACGCAGTATTTT.

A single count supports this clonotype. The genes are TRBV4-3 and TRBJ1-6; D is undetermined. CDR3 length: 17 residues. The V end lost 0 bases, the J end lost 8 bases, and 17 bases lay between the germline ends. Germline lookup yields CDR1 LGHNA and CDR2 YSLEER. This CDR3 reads CASSQDWAGLGDSPLHF. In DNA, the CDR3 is TGCGCCAGCAGCCAAGATTGGGCCGGGCTTGGCGATTCACCCCTCCACTTT.

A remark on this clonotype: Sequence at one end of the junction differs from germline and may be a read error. This CDR3 is CVSSQGRNREVSYEQFF. The CDR3, as DNA: TGTGTCAGCAGCCAAGGACGGAACAGAGAGGTCTCCTACGAGCAGTTCTTC. V is TRBV4-2 and J is TRBJ2-1; no clear D gene. Germline V gene data show CDR1 as LGHNA and CDR2 as YNFKEQ. The CDR3 contains 17 residues.

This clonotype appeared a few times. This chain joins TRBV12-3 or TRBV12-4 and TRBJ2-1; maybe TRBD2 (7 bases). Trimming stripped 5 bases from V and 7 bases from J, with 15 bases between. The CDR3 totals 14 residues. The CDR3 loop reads CASSPSGGTNEQFF. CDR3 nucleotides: TGTGCCAGCAGTCCCTCCGGGGGGACAAATGAGCAGTTCTTC.

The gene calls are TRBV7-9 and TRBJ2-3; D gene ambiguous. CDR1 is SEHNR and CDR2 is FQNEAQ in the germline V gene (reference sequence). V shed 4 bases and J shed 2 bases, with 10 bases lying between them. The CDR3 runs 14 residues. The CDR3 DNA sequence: TGTGCCAGCAGCTCATCAGGTTACACAGATACGCAGTATTTT. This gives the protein CASSSSGYTDTQYF.

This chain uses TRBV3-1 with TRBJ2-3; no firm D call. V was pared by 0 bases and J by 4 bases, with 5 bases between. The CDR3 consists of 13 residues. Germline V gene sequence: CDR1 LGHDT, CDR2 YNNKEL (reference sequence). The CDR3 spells CASSQEAPDTQYF. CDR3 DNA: TGTGCCAGCAGCCAAGAGGCGCCAGATACGCAGTATTTT.

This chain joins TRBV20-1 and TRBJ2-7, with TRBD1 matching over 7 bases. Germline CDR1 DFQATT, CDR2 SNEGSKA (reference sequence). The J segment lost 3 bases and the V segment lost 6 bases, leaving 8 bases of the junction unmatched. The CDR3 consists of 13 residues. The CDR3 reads CSAEQGKGYEQYF. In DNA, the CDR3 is TGCAGTGCCGAACAGGGGAAGGGCTACGAGCAGTACTTC.

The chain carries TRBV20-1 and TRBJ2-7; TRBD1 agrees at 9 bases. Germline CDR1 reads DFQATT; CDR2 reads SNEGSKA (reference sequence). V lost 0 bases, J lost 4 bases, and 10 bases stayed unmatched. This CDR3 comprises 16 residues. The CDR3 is CSARDPGTGTGYEQYF. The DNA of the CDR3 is TGCAGTGCTAGAGACCCAGGGACAGGGACGGGATACGAGCAGTACTTC.